This TCR beta chain was profiled in a study of neurological immune-mediated disorders. General study points: The most TCR clonal expansion was seen in HTLV-1-associated myelopathy, whereas the least was seen in multiple sclerosis, below the level in healthy controls. A possible signature was seen in one related-CDR3 cluster, into which phylogenetic grouping placed the repertoires of 18 of 34 multiple sclerosis patients. There were no CDR3 amino acid sequences shared by expanded clones across subjects, a result suggesting private repertoires in all groups.

A remark on this clonotype: Its specificity is unknown.

TCRdb re-called the 5' RACE reads through MiXCR, storing one row per CDR3 protein. The profile shows approximately 50,000 distinct CDR3 sequences, approximately 3.5% of them singletons. PBMCs stored at -80 C, 2 million in total, were the source of the unsorted libraries. Germline V gives CDR1 SNHLY, CDR2 FYNNEI. Trimming took off 7 bases at V and 5 bases at J, with 12 bases between the two ends. This CDR3 has 13 amino acids. The source material was PBMCs. The sequence came from a middle-aged man with multiple sclerosis. The V gene is TRBV2, the J gene TRBJ2-1; tentatively, D is TRBD2 (5 bases). The CDR3 here is CASTRGRDNEQFF. Written as DNA, the CDR3 is TGTGCCAGCACCCGTGGGCGGGACAATGAGCAGTTCTTC.